This is a list of T cell receptor beta chains from one sample in a study of read filtering for tumor transcriptome and immune sequencing. Each CDR3 protein gets one entry after TCRdb re-called the reads with MiXCR. Here the sample spans 45,000 to 55,000 distinct CDR3 sequences, roughly 19% being singletons. The specimen sequenced was a population of CD138-negative cells sorted from bone marrow. The receptors were sampled from a donor at least 40 years old with multiple myeloma. CDR3s include the opening cysteine and the closing phenylalanine or tryptophan. Fields, in order: CDR3 DNA, CDR3 protein, V gene, clone size, D gene, J gene. D genes are given only for firm matches. Only part of the rows carry a size: once, few, many, or a class if the clone is expanded.

CDR3 DNA: TGTGCCATCGCCGATCATATGAGGGCCGAGCAGTACTTC; CDR3 protein: CAIADHMRAEQYF; V gene: TRBV6-5; clone size: many; D gene: NA; J gene: TRBJ2-7
CDR3 DNA: TGTGCCAGCAGTCAAGGGGGCAGGGGCTCCTACGAGCAGTACTTC; CDR3 protein: CASSQGGRGSYEQYF; V gene: TRBV6-2/TRBV6-3; clone size: few; D gene: TRBD1; J gene: TRBJ2-7
CDR3 DNA: TGTGCCAGCAGCACCGGGACTAGCGGTTACACAGATACGCAGTATTTT; CDR3 protein: CASSTGTSGYTDTQYF; V gene: TRBV5-6; clone size: many; D gene: TRBD2; J gene: TRBJ2-3
CDR3 DNA: TGTGCCAGCAGCCCACTACTAGCGGGAGCGGGAGAGAAAAGGGAGACCCAGTACTTC; CDR3 protein: CASSPLLAGAGEKRETQYF; V gene: TRBV7-8; clone size: many; D gene: TRBD2; J gene: TRBJ2-5
CDR3 DNA: TGCGCCAGCAGCCACGGTGGGCATGACTACAATGAGCAGTTCTTC; CDR3 protein: CASSHGGHDYNEQFF; V gene: TRBV4-3; clone size: many; D gene: NA; J gene: TRBJ2-1
CDR3 DNA: TGTGCCAGCAGCCAAGATCAGGGTCGCGAGCAGTACTTC; CDR3 protein: CASSQDQGREQYF; V gene: TRBV14; clone size: many; D gene: NA; J gene: TRBJ2-7
CDR3 DNA: TGTGCCAGCTCAAGACCGGACAGGGCCTACACCGGGGAGCTGTTTTTT; CDR3 protein: CASSRPDRAYTGELFF; V gene: TRBV18; clone size: many; D gene: TRBD1; J gene: TRBJ2-2
CDR3 DNA: TGCAGCGTTGGATCGGGCATTGGAAACACCATATATTTT; CDR3 protein: CSVGSGIGNTIYF; V gene: TRBV29-1; clone size: NA; D gene: NA; J gene: TRBJ1-3
CDR3 DNA: TGCAGCGTTGAAGCTAGCCCGAGCATCTACACCTTC; CDR3 protein: CSVEASPSIYTF; V gene: TRBV29-1; clone size: many; D gene: NA; J gene: TRBJ1-2
CDR3 DNA: TGCGCCAGCAGCTTGGCGGCGGGAGGGCCGAGGGAGCAGTACTTC; CDR3 protein: CASSLAAGGPREQYF; V gene: TRBV5-1; clone size: NA; D gene: TRBD2; J gene: TRBJ2-7
CDR3 DNA: TGCAGTGCTTGGAGGGGGAGTGCCTACAATGAGCAGTTCTTC; CDR3 protein: CSAWRGSAYNEQFF; V gene: TRBV20-1; clone size: many; D gene: NA; J gene: TRBJ2-1
CDR3 DNA: TGCAGCGTTACCATAGCGGGAACCGGGGAGCTGTTTTTT; CDR3 protein: CSVTIAGTGELFF; V gene: TRBV29-1; clone size: many; D gene: TRBD2; J gene: TRBJ2-2
CDR3 DNA: TGCGCCAGCAGCCAGACCTGGGCCGGGACAAGCCCAAGCTCCTACAGTGAGCAGTTCTTC; CDR3 protein: CASSQTWAGTSPSSYSEQFF; V gene: TRBV4-1; clone size: NA; D gene: NA; J gene: TRBJ2-1
CDR3 DNA: TGTGCCAGCAGCGTAGGGCTAGCGGGAGGGCCCCGGCACGGGGAGCTGTTTTTT; CDR3 protein: CASSVGLAGGPRHGELFF; V gene: TRBV9; clone size: many; D gene: TRBD2; J gene: TRBJ2-2
CDR3 DNA: TGTGCCTGGAGTGTCGGAAGGTGGACAGATACGCAGTATTTT; CDR3 protein: CAWSVGRWTDTQYF; V gene: TRBV30; clone size: few; D gene: NA; J gene: TRBJ2-3
CDR3 DNA: TGTGCCAGCAGCTTAAGGGCGGGAGTACGGGACGAGCAGTACTTC; CDR3 protein: CASSLRAGVRDEQYF; V gene: TRBV7-3; clone size: NA; D gene: TRBD2; J gene: TRBJ2-7
CDR3 DNA: TGCGCCAGCAGTTTGGGGTCTACCTCATACGATGAGCAGTTCTTC; CDR3 protein: CASSLGSTSYDEQFF; V gene: TRBV5-1; clone size: NA; D gene: NA; J gene: TRBJ2-1
CDR3 DNA: TGCGCCAGCAGCCAATCGCGGATTAGCAATCAGCCCCAGCATTTT; CDR3 protein: CASSQSRISNQPQHF; V gene: TRBV4-1; clone size: many; D gene: NA; J gene: TRBJ1-5
CDR3 DNA: TGCGCCAGCAGCTTGGGTCCGGGACAGACTTTGAACACCGGGGAGCTGTTTTTT; CDR3 protein: CASSLGPGQTLNTGELFF; V gene: TRBV5-1; clone size: many; D gene: TRBD1; J gene: TRBJ2-2
CDR3 DNA: TGTGCCATCAGCCCCCCCGGCGGGAGGGCCCATGAGCAGTTCTTC; CDR3 protein: CAISPPGGRAHEQFF; V gene: TRBV10-3; clone size: many; D gene: TRBD2; J gene: TRBJ2-1
CDR3 DNA: TGTGCCAGCAGCTTAGACGGGAACTACAATGAGCAGTTCTTC; CDR3 protein: CASSLDGNYNEQFF; V gene: TRBV7-9; clone size: many; D gene: NA; J gene: TRBJ2-1
CDR3 DNA: TGTGCCAGCAGTCCTCGGACGGCCCAAGAGACCCAGTACTTC; CDR3 protein: CASSPRTAQETQYF; V gene: TRBV6-6; clone size: NA; D gene: NA; J gene: TRBJ2-5
CDR3 DNA: TGTGCCAGTAGCATTCTGGAACGAGGACAACCGACCGGTGAAGCTTTCTTT; CDR3 protein: CASSILERGQPTGEAFF; V gene: TRBV19; clone size: many; D gene: NA; J gene: TRBJ1-1
CDR3 DNA: TGTGCCAGCAGTTACTTTAGCGGGAGTGCAGATACGCAGTATTTT; CDR3 protein: CASSYFSGSADTQYF; V gene: TRBV6-2/TRBV6-3; clone size: few; D gene: TRBD2; J gene: TRBJ2-3
CDR3 DNA: TGTGCCAGCAGTGACCACGGACAGGTCAATCAGCCCCAGCATTTT; CDR3 protein: CASSDHGQVNQPQHF; V gene: TRBV6-5; clone size: few; D gene: TRBD1; J gene: TRBJ1-5
CDR3 DNA: TGCGCCAGCACATCAGGGCGTTCCTACGAGCAGTACTTC; CDR3 protein: CASTSGRSYEQYF; V gene: TRBV5-1; clone size: many; D gene: NA; J gene: TRBJ2-7
CDR3 DNA: TGTGCCAGCAGCCCCTCGTCCTTCGGACTAGCGGGAGGCAGCACAGATACGCAGTATTTT; CDR3 protein: CASSPSSFGLAGGSTDTQYF; V gene: TRBV5-5; clone size: many; D gene: TRBD2; J gene: TRBJ2-3
CDR3 DNA: TGTGCCACCAGTGACTCGGGACTAGCGGGGAGGAATGAGCAGTTCTTC; CDR3 protein: CATSDSGLAGRNEQFF; V gene: TRBV24-1; clone size: NA; D gene: TRBD2; J gene: TRBJ2-1